The rows below give T cell receptor beta chains drawn from one sample of a study of cytomegalovirus exposure and HLA in healthy donors. Profiling relied on immunoSEQ multiplex PCR, and the TCRdb table lists in-frame clones only, not all of them. The sample records roughly 56,000 clones, about 81% being singletons. The material sequenced was PBMCs. Source of these receptors: a man between 45 and 60 years old in good health and CMV-seropositive. Each CDR3 is given with its conserved first and last residue. The order of the fields is V gene, D gene, clone size, CDR3 length, J gene, CDR3 DNA, CDR3 protein. A D gene is named only where the DNA matches it firmly. Where a row states a size, it is once, few, many or the class of an expanded clone; other rows omit it.

V: TRBV10-3; D: TRBD1; size: NA; length: 15; J: TRBJ2-3; DNA: TGTGCCATCAGTGAACCAGGGGGCGACTTAGATACGCAGTATTTT; CDR3: CAISEPGGDLDTQYF
V: TRBV4-1; D: TRBD1; size: NA; length: 17; J: TRBJ2-1; DNA: TGCGCCAGCAGCCAATCCCCGACCGGGACAGGGAGCAATGAGCAGTTCTTC; CDR3: CASSQSPTGTGSNEQFF
V: TRBV7-6; D: TRBD1; size: NA; length: 15; J: TRBJ1-2; DNA: TGTGCCAGCAGCTTAGAGACAGGGGGCATCTATGGCTACACCTTC; CDR3: CASSLETGGIYGYTF
V: TRBV19; D: NA; size: NA; length: 16; J: TRBJ2-1; DNA: TGTGCCAGTAGACCCCGGGGACTGAGCTCCTACAATGAGCAGTTCTTC; CDR3: CASRPRGLSSYNEQFF
V: TRBV10-3; D: TRBD2; size: NA; length: 13; J: TRBJ2-7; DNA: TGTGCCACCGCCAGGCGGGAGGGGTACGAGCAGTACTTC; CDR3: CATARREGYEQYF
V: TRBV15; D: NA; size: NA; length: 13; J: TRBJ2-5; DNA: TGTGCCACCAGCAGGGACTATCAAGAGACCCAGTACTTC; CDR3: CATSRDYQETQYF
V: TRBV5-1; D: TRBD2; size: NA; length: 17; J: TRBJ2-4; DNA: TGCGCCAGCAGCACCAGGACTAGCTCGGTAGCCAAAAACATTCAGTACTTC; CDR3: CASSTRTSSVAKNIQYF
V: TRBV7-3; D: TRBD2; size: NA; length: 14; J: TRBJ2-1; DNA: TGTGCCAGCAGCTTCGGACTAGCGTCGAATGAGCAGTTCTTC; CDR3: CASSFGLASNEQFF
V: TRBV9; D: TRBD2; size: NA; length: 17; J: TRBJ2-2; DNA: TGTGCCAGCAGCGAACGGGGGACTAGCGGGAGAACCGGGGAGCTGTTTTTT; CDR3: CASSERGTSGRTGELFF
V: TRBV7-2; D: TRBD2; size: NA; length: 17; J: TRBJ2-1; DNA: TGTGCCAGCAGCTTACGACTAAGACTAGCGGGGTACAATGAGCAGTTCTTC; CDR3: CASSLRLRLAGYNEQFF
V: TRBV6-1; D: TRBD1; size: NA; length: 15; J: TRBJ2-1; DNA: TGTGCCAGCAGTGCCCCCCAGACAGGGTTGCGTGAGCAGTTCTTC; CDR3: CASSAPQTGLREQFF
V: TRBV4-1; D: TRBD1; size: NA; length: 15; J: TRBJ1-1; DNA: TGCGCCAGCAGCCACCACAGGGGGTTGAACACTGAAGCTTTCTTT; CDR3: CASSHHRGLNTEAFF
V: TRBV19; D: NA; size: once; length: 13; J: TRBJ2-2; DNA: TGTGCCAGTAGTCCCCAGGGGACCGGGGAGCTGTTTTTT; CDR3: CASSPQGTGELFF
V: TRBV4-1; D: TRBD2; size: NA; length: 15; J: TRBJ2-1; DNA: TGCGCCAGCAGAACACTAGCGGGGACCTACAATGAGCAGTTCTTC; CDR3: CASRTLAGTYNEQFF
V: TRBV5-1; D: NA; size: NA; length: 14; J: TRBJ2-7; DNA: TGCGCCAGCAGCTTGGTTGTACACTCCTACGAGCAGTACTTC; CDR3: CASSLVVHSYEQYF
V: TRBV27; D: TRBD1; size: NA; length: 15; J: TRBJ2-7; DNA: TGTGCCAGCACCCCAGACAGGGTGAGCTCCTACGAGCAGTACTTC; CDR3: CASTPDRVSSYEQYF
V: TRBV5-4; D: NA; size: NA; length: 16; J: TRBJ1-2; DNA: TGTGCCAGCAGCCTCACCAGACTTATACAGGGACAAGGCTACACCTTC; CDR3: CASSLTRLIQGQGYTF
V: TRBV4-1; D: NA; size: NA; length: 15; J: TRBJ1-2; DNA: TGCGCCAGCAGCCAACCCGCGGGTGGGATCTATAGCTACACCTTC; CDR3: CASSQPAGGIYSYTF
V: TRBV30; D: NA; size: NA; length: 15; J: TRBJ1-3; DNA: TGTGCCTGGAGTGTAACACCTTCCTCTGGAAACACCATATATTTT; CDR3: CAWSVTPSSGNTIYF
V: TRBV9; D: NA; size: NA; length: 14; J: TRBJ2-7; DNA: TGTGCCAGCAGCGTAGGGTTCAACACCTACGAGCAGTACTTC; CDR3: CASSVGFNTYEQYF
V: TRBV28; D: NA; size: once; length: 14; J: TRBJ2-7; DNA: TGTGCCACCAGATCGCCAGGTGCTTCCTACGAGCAGTACTTC; CDR3: CATRSPGASYEQYF
V: TRBV7-5; D: NA; size: NA; length: 15; J: TRBJ2-7; DNA: TGTGCCAGAAGCCTTATCCAGGGGTTCTCCTACGAGCAGTACTTC; CDR3: CARSLIQGFSYEQYF
V: TRBV6-6; D: TRBD1; size: NA; length: 16; J: TRBJ1-5; DNA: TGTGCCAGCAGTTACAAACAGGGGGAAGGCAATCAGCCCCAGCATTTT; CDR3: CASSYKQGEGNQPQHF
V: TRBV19; D: NA; size: NA; length: 16; J: TRBJ2-1; DNA: TGTGCCAGTAGTATATACTCGACAAGCTCCTACAATGAGCAGTTCTTC; CDR3: CASSIYSTSSYNEQFF
V: TRBV27; D: NA; size: NA; length: 16; J: TRBJ2-7; DNA: TGTGCCAGCAGTTCTCGGACAGACAAGAGCTCCTACGAGCAGTACTTC; CDR3: CASSSRTDKSSYEQYF
V: TRBV28; D: TRBD2; size: NA; length: 15; J: TRBJ2-1; DNA: TGTGCCAGCAGTTTTGCGCTAGCGGCCTACAATGAGCAGTTCTTC; CDR3: CASSFALAAYNEQFF
V: TRBV6-1; D: NA; size: NA; length: 14; J: TRBJ2-1; DNA: TGTGCCAGCAGTGAACGGTTCGCCTACAATGAGCAGTTCTTC; CDR3: CASSERFAYNEQFF
V: TRBV15; D: NA; size: NA; length: 17; J: TRBJ2-1; DNA: TGTGCCACCAGCAGAGATCTAGCAGGTGTAGGTATGAATGAGCAGTTCTTC; CDR3: CATSRDLAGVGMNEQFF
V: TRBV7-9; D: TRBD1; size: NA; length: 15; J: TRBJ1-5; DNA: TGTTCCAGCAGCACGGGGACAGGGAACAATCAGCCCCAGCATTTT; CDR3: CSSSTGTGNNQPQHF
V: TRBV20-1; D: NA; size: NA; length: 11; J: TRBJ2-1; DNA: TGCAGTGCTGCCCAGGAGGAGGCCCAGTTCTTC; CDR3: CSAAQEEAQFF
V: TRBV2; D: NA; size: few; length: 12; J: TRBJ2-7; DNA: TGTGCCAGCACGCAGGGGTTCTACGAGCAGTACTTC; CDR3: CASTQGFYEQYF
V: TRBV4-2; D: NA; size: NA; length: 14; J: TRBJ1-4; DNA: TGTGCCAGCAGCTTGGGAGGTTCTAATGAAAAACTGTTTTTT; CDR3: CASSLGGSNEKLFF
V: TRBV6-1; D: NA; size: NA; length: 16; J: TRBJ1-2; DNA: TGTGCCAGCAGTGAAGCGGGAGGTACACCTTACTATGGCTACACCTTC; CDR3: CASSEAGGTPYYGYTF
V: TRBV5-1; D: NA; size: NA; length: 15; J: TRBJ1-1; DNA: TGCGCCAGCAGCGTTTCAACAGGGATCGGGACTGAAGCTTTCTTT; CDR3: CASSVSTGIGTEAFF
V: TRBV7-3; D: TRBD2; size: NA; length: 18; J: TRBJ2-5; DNA: TGTGCCAGCAGCTTAAATCCGGGACTAGCGGGAGGTGGGGAGACCCAGTACTTC; CDR3: CASSLNPGLAGGGETQYF
V: TRBV6-5; D: NA; size: NA; length: 13; J: TRBJ2-2; DNA: TGTGCCAGCGGGAGGCCGGGCACCGGGGAGCTGTTTTTT; CDR3: CASGRPGTGELFF
V: TRBV7-8; D: TRBD2; size: NA; length: 17; J: TRBJ2-2; DNA: TGTGCCAGCAGGGGGGGGAGAAGGGGTCCCTCCACCGGGGAGCTGTTTTTT; CDR3: CASRGGRRGPSTGELFF
V: TRBV27; D: TRBD2; size: NA; length: 18; J: TRBJ2-3; DNA: TGTGCCAGCAGTTTAAGATTCCGGGCTAGCGGCGGCACAGATACGCAGTATTTT; CDR3: CASSLRFRASGGTDTQYF
V: TRBV4-3; D: NA; size: NA; length: 16; J: TRBJ1-5; DNA: TGCGCCAGCAGCCAAGATCGAGGATATAGCAATCAGCCCCAGCATTTT; CDR3: CASSQDRGYSNQPQHF
V: TRBV10-3; D: NA; size: once; length: 13; J: TRBJ1-5; DNA: TGTGCCATCAGTGTGGCAGAAGATCAGCCCCAGCATTTT; CDR3: CAISVAEDQPQHF
V: TRBV4-1; D: TRBD1; size: NA; length: 16; J: TRBJ1-4; DNA: TGCGCCAGCAGCCAGGGGCCTCGACAGGGGGCGCGCAAACTGTTTTTT; CDR3: CASSQGPRQGARKLFF
V: TRBV25-1; D: NA; size: NA; length: 13; J: TRBJ1-6; DNA: TGTGCCAGCAGGGACATCCTCGATTCACCCCTCCACTTT; CDR3: CASRDILDSPLHF
V: TRBV11-1; D: NA; size: NA; length: 12; J: TRBJ1-2; DNA: TGTGCCAGCAGCTCCGCCGGGGATGGCTACACCTTC; CDR3: CASSSAGDGYTF
V: TRBV5-4; D: NA; size: NA; length: 13; J: TRBJ2-1; DNA: TGTGCCAGCAGCTTTCCAGGGCCGATTGAGCAGTTCTTC; CDR3: CASSFPGPIEQFF
V: TRBV30; D: TRBD1; size: NA; length: 13; J: TRBJ1-6; DNA: TGTGCCTTGGGGACAGGGTCTGGTTCACCCCTCCACTTT; CDR3: CALGTGSGSPLHF
V: TRBV9; D: TRBD2; size: NA; length: 14; J: TRBJ2-1; DNA: TGTGCCAGCAGCGCGGGACTAGCTCTGGATGAGCAGTTCTTC; CDR3: CASSAGLALDEQFF
V: TRBV5-8; D: TRBD2; size: NA; length: 18; J: TRBJ2-3; DNA: TGTGCCAACAGCTTGACTAAACTAGCGGGGGTCGTTACAGATACGCAGTATTTT; CDR3: CANSLTKLAGVVTDTQYF
V: TRBV10-3; D: TRBD1; size: NA; length: 12; J: TRBJ1-4; DNA: TGTGCCATCAGCCAGGACAGGGAAAAACTGTTTTTT; CDR3: CAISQDREKLFF
V: TRBV28; D: TRBD1; size: NA; length: 14; J: TRBJ2-7; DNA: TGTGCCAGCAGTTTATCTGGGACAGGGGCTGAGCAGTACTTC; CDR3: CASSLSGTGAEQYF
V: TRBV6-5; D: NA; size: few; length: 12; J: TRBJ1-2; DNA: TGTGCCAGAAGTTACTCAGGCGGGAGCTACAACTTC; CDR3: CARSYSGGSYNF
V: TRBV10-3; D: NA; size: NA; length: 12; J: TRBJ2-7; DNA: TGTGCCACCAGCCTCCCCTACTACGAGCAGTACTTC; CDR3: CATSLPYYEQYF